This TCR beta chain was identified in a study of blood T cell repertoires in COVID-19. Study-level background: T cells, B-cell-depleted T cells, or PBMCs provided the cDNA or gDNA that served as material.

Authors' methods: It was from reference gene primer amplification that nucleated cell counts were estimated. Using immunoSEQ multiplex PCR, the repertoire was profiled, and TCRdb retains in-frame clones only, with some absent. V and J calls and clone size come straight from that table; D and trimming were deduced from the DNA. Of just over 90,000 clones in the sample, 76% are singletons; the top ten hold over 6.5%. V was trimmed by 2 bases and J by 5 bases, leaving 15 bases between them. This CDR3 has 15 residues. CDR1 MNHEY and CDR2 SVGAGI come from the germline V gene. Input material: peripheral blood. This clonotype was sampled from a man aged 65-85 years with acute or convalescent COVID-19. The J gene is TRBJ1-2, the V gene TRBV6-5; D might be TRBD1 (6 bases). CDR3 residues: CASSYGQGQIYGYTF. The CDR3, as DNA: TGTGCCAGCAGTTACGGGCAGGGGCAAATATATGGCTACACCTTC.